Listed here are 18 T cell receptor beta chains from one sample, sequenced in a study of cytomegalovirus exposure and HLA in healthy donors. PCR involved 60 Vbeta and 13 Jbeta primers. The assay was immunoSEQ multiplex PCR, and TCRdb's table has in-frame clones only and misses some. The repertoire holds 240,000 or so clones, with roughly four fifths as singletons. Sequenced material: PBMCs. These receptors were collected from a woman between 55 and 75 years old in good health and CMV-seropositive.

The chain recombines TRBV5-1 with TRBJ2-7; 7 bases map to TRBD1. The V segment lost 3 bases and the J segment 2 bases; nucleotides outside the gene matches: 8. Germline V CDR1 and CDR2: SGHRS, YFSETQ. The CDR3 runs 15 residues. Here the CDR3 reads CASSSQTGRTYEQYF. As DNA, the CDR3 is TGCGCCAGCAGCTCCCAGACAGGGCGGACCTACGAGCAGTACTTC.

This chain links TRBV5-4 with TRBJ2-1, with 9 bases that match TRBD2. This CDR3 region has 15 residues. Trimming took 4 bases from V and 3 from J; bases not matched to a gene: 5. Looked up from germline, CDR1 is SGHNT and CDR2 is YYREEE (reference sequence). The CDR3 nucleotides read TGTGCCAGCAGCCCGCGGGAGGGGGGCTACAATGAGCAGTTCTTC. As protein: CASSPREGGYNEQFF. Together with reference TRBV5-4 and TRBJ2-1, the CDR3 gives the full variable domain: ETGVTQSPTHLIKTRGQQVTLRCSSQSGHNTVSWYQQALGQGPQFIFQYYREEENGRGNFPPRFSGLQFPNYSSELNVNALELDDSALYLCASSPREGGYNEQFFGPGTRLTVL.

This clone showed up just a few times. Other DNA sequences in the same sample also yield this CDR3. The V gene is TRBV10-3, the J gene TRBJ2-1; D call uncertain. Germline CDR1 and CDR2: ENHRY and SYGVKD. V shed 8 bases and J shed 6 bases, with 8 bases lying between them. The CDR3 is made up of 11 amino acids. CDR3 residues: CAISAGNEQFF. The DNA for the CDR3 is TGTGCCATCTCGGCAGGCAATGAGCAGTTCTTC.

There are a few counts of this clone. The chain links TRBV6-1 to TRBJ2-1; a possible D gene is TRBD1 (6 bases). Germline V gene data show CDR1 as MNHNS and CDR2 as SASEGT. The length of the CDR3 is 15 residues. V was cut by 4 bases and J by 7 bases, with 17 bases left in between. The CDR3 loop is CASSVRDTPQNEQFF. In nucleotides, the CDR3 is TGTGCCAGCAGTGTCCGGGACACCCCCCAAAATGAGCAGTTCTTC.

This clone was seen only a few times. This chain joins TRBV18 and TRBJ2-3; TRBD1 matches 8 bases. CDR3 length: 16 amino acids. J gave up 4 bases and V 2 bases, and 8 bases lay outside the gene matches. Germline V lookup: CDR1 KGHSH, CDR2 LQKENI. CDR3: CASSPGRTGKADTQYF. Written as DNA, the CDR3 is TGTGCCAGCTCACCAGGAAGGACAGGGAAGGCAGATACGCAGTATTTT.

The chain links TRBV29-1 to TRBJ2-4, with D tentatively TRBD1 (5 bases). There are 13 residues in the CDR3. Germline lookup yields CDR1 SQVTM and CDR2 ANQGSEA. Trimming shortened V by 4 bases and J by 1 base, and 8 bases separated the two germline ends. The CDR3 is CSVAGLAKNIQYF. In DNA form, the CDR3 reads TGCAGCGTTGCAGGGCTGGCCAAAAACATTCAGTACTTC.

This clone was recorded only once. V usage is TRBV10-3 and J usage is TRBJ1-2, with D unresolved. This CDR3 contains 12 residues. V was trimmed by 3 bases and J by 4 bases, leaving 6 bases between them. The germline CDR1 and CDR2 sequences are ENHRY and SYGVKD. This chain's CDR3 is CAISENSYGYTF. The CDR3 DNA follows: TGTGCCATCAGTGAAAACAGCTATGGCTACACCTTC.

The chain joins TRBV28 to TRBJ1-4; 7 nucleotides align to TRBD1. The CDR3 contains 13 residues. Germline CDR1 is MDHEN and CDR2 is SYDVKM. J was trimmed by 3 bases and V by 6 bases; bases with no gene match: 1. CDR3 loop: CASRRGPNEKLFF. Here the CDR3 DNA reads TGTGCCAGCAGGAGGGGGCCTAATGAAAAACTGTTTTTT.

The chain has TRBV5-1 and TRBJ2-3; D gene uncertain. V was shortened by 5 bases and J by 10 bases, with 14 bases between the two germline ends. Germline V gene sequence: CDR1 SGHRS, CDR2 YFSETQ. The CDR3 consists of 12 residues. The CDR3 DNA is TGCGCCAGCAGATATGATTCCGGAGCGCAGTATTTT. It encodes CASRYDSGAQYF.

V gene TRBV15 combines with J gene TRBJ1-3; D gene unclear. CDR1 and CDR2 (germline): LNHNV, YYDKDF (reference sequence). The CDR3 runs to 14 residues. The ends were cut back, 0 bases at V and 4 bases at J, with 7 bases in the middle. DNA of the CDR3: TGTGCCACCAGCAGAGAGGGAGGGGGAAACACCATATATTTT. Translation: CATSREGGGNTIYF.

V is TRBV10-2 and J is TRBJ2-3; 7 nucleotides agree with TRBD2. V lost 6 bases, J lost 6 bases, and 9 bases stayed unmatched. CDR3 length equals 14 residues. Germline CDR1 reads WSHSY; CDR2 reads SAAADI. The CDR3 DNA sequence: TGCGCCAGCAGCGCCTCGGGGAGGGCTGATACGCAGTATTTT. Translating gives CASSASGRADTQYF.

Note on this clone: Other DNA sequences of this sample code for an identical CDR3. The V call is TRBV18, the J call TRBJ2-1; 8 bases map to TRBD1. V was clipped by 3 bases and J by 3 bases; unmatched bases: 4. Germline V CDR1 and CDR2: KGHSH, LQKENI. CDR3 length: 15 amino acids. The CDR3 protein is CASSPGQGSYNEQFF. The CDR3 region has the DNA TGTGCCAGCTCACCTGGACAGGGTAGCTACAATGAGCAGTTCTTC.

Worth noting for this clone: The junction shows a germline mismatch at one end, possibly a read error. J is TRBJ1-5 and V is TRBV9, with D uncertain. The CDR3 contains 15 residues. Germline CDR1 is SGDLS and CDR2 is YYNGEE. CDR3 region: CASSVSSSSNQPQHF. In nucleotides, the CDR3 is TGTGCCAGCAGCGTAAGCAGCAGTAGCAATCAGCCTCAGCATTTT.

The chain employs TRBV29-1 and TRBJ2-5; perhaps TRBD2 as D (5 bases). The CDR3 contains 12 residues. The V end lost 4 bases, the J end lost 5 bases, and 11 bases lay between the germline ends. The V gene's germline CDR1 is SQVTM and CDR2 ANQGSEA. The CDR3 nucleotides are TGCAGCGTTGCCGGGATTCGGGAGACCCAGTACTTC. Its protein is CSVAGIRETQYF.

The V and J genes are TRBV27 and TRBJ1-2; the match to TRBD1 covers 8 bases. The CDR3 sequence is 13 residues long. The germline gives CDR1 MNHEY, CDR2 SMNVEV (reference sequence). Trimming at V came to 2 bases and at J to 8 bases, leaving 4 bases not matched to a gene. The CDR3 here is CASSLQGAKGYTF. The DNA for the CDR3 is TGTGCCAGCAGTTTACAGGGGGCCAAAGGCTACACCTTC.

As regards this clone: The same CDR3 arises from other DNA sequences in this sample as well. The rearrangement joins TRBV2 to TRBJ1-5; 7 nucleotides align to TRBD1. Germline V gene sequence: CDR1 SNHLY, CDR2 FYNNEI. V was pared by 7 bases and J by 0 bases, with 3 bases of the junction left unmatched. The CDR3 is 14 amino acids. The CDR3 coding sequence is TGTGCCAGCACAGGGGGGAATAGCAATCAGCCCCAGCATTTT. This codes for CASTGGNSNQPQHF.

The chain links TRBV10-1 to TRBJ1-2, with D hard to call. This CDR3 is built from 16 residues. CDR1 and CDR2 from the germline V gene are WNHNN and SYGVQD (reference sequence). The V end was cut by 3 bases, the J end by 6 bases, with 20 bases between. The CDR3 DNA reads as TGCGCCAGCAGTGAATTTAGCGTTTGGATATTCCATGGCTACACCTTC. The encoded protein is CASSEFSVWIFHGYTF.

The DNA for the CDR3 is TGTGCCAGCAGCCTAGGACAGTCCTACGAGCAGTACTTC. Its translation is CASSLGQSYEQYF. The chain carries TRBV6-5 and TRBJ2-7, with TRBD1 as a possible D gene (6 bases). CDR3 length equals 13 residues. The germline V and J ends were trimmed by 6 bases and 1 base, with 10 bases remaining between them. Per the germline V gene, CDR1 is MNHEY and CDR2 is SVGAGI.